This T cell receptor (beta chain) was recorded in a study of radiation and T cells in renal cell carcinoma. Time point here: blood 4 weeks post-SBRT, at nephrectomy. Regarding treatment: 15 Gy SBRT to primary tumor, nephrectomy 4 weeks later. CDR1 and CDR2 (germline): SNHLY, FYNNEI. V was pared by 2 bases and J by 0 bases, with 10 bases between. The CDR3 has 15 residues. Profiled with immunoSEQ multiplex PCR; TCRdb holds only in-frame clones, not every one. The sample includes 75,000 to 95,000 clones, around four fifths of them seen just once. V is TRBV2 and J is TRBJ1-1, with D unresolved. This specimen consisted of blood, obtained from a patient whose treatment included radiotherapy and nephrectomy. The clonotype originates from a man aged 50-59 years with renal cell carcinoma. DNA of the CDR3: TGTGCCAGCAGTGAACGCGGCAGCTTGAACACTGAAGCTTTCTTT. This translates into CASSERGSLNTEAFF.